This T cell receptor beta chain was captured by sequencing in a study of CD8 T cells in ankylosing spondylitis. Looked up from germline, CDR1 is SGHNT and CDR2 is YYREEE (reference sequence). V dropped 3 bases and J dropped 8 bases, with 17 bases sitting between them. The CDR3 spans 15 residues. The authors made TCR beta libraries by quantitative 5'-RACE with molecular barcodes. TCRdb reprocessed the 5' RACE reads via MiXCR and lists one record per CDR3 protein. The sample lists approximately 35,000 distinct CDR3 sequences; approximately 9.9% were seen once. The material sequenced was synovial fluid, either unsorted or a sorted T cell fraction (not recorded which). This sequence joins TRBV5-4 and TRBJ1-4; D gene uncertain. The sequence was collected from a male donor with ankylosing spondylitis. In nucleotides, the CDR3 is TGTGCCAGCAGCTCCTACCTCACCGGAGAGGAAAAACTGTTTTTT. This encodes CASSSYLTGEEKLFF.